This T cell receptor (beta chain) was identified in a study of graft-versus-host responses after intestinal transplantation. Produced via immunoSEQ multiplex PCR; TCRdb's table is partial and in-frame only. This sample has around 30,000 clones, with over 65% found just once. The trim removed 5 bases at V and 4 bases at J, leaving 8 bases unmatched. The length of the CDR3 is 15 residues. Germline V CDR1 and CDR2: SGDLS, YYNGEE. V gene TRBV9 combines with J gene TRBJ2-5, with TRBD1 identical over 10 bases. The sequencing used PBMCs, collected 28 days after intestinal transplant. This receptor was obtained from a human patient who received an intestinal transplant, so some T cells may come from the graft donor. CDR3 sequence (DNA): TGTGCCAGCAGTGACGGGACAGGGGAGGGAGAGACCCAGTACTTC. Translating gives CASSDGTGEGETQYF.